The entry that follows covers one TCR beta chain sequence. The CDR3 loop spans 14 amino acids. CDR1 LNHDA and CDR2 SQIVND come from the germline V gene (reference sequence). The germline V and J ends were trimmed by 3 bases and 0 bases, with 8 bases remaining between them. These data belong to a study of OX40 agonist ivuxolimab in advanced cancers. Study context: Head and neck, renal cell, melanoma or hepatocellular carcinoma were the cancers that dose-escalation patients had.

Using immunoSEQ multiplex PCR, the repertoire was profiled, and TCRdb retains in-frame clones only, with some absent. The profile shows 52,000 or so clones, 82% of them singletons. The V call is TRBV19, the J call TRBJ1-1; unclear D gene. The TCR sequence derives from an adult with an advanced solid tumor such as melanoma, head and neck, liver or kidney cancer. This sample comprised CD4+ or CD8+ T cells sorted from blood, obtained in a trial of the OX40 agonist ivuxolimab. The CDR3 nucleotides read TGTGCCAGTAGTATTAATGGAGTGAACACTGAAGCTTTCTTT. This codes for CASSINGVNTEAFF.